One sample yielded the 12 T cell receptor beta chains listed below, sequenced in a study of T-cell memory formation after mild COVID-19. TCRdb redid the calling of the 5' RACE reads with MiXCR, one entry per CDR3 protein. This table has approximately 500,000 distinct CDR3 sequences, roughly 25% appearing once. The sequencing sample was made of PBMCs or a T cell subset sorted from them (not recorded which). All receptors come from an adult woman who had mild COVID-19 (a few samples of this study predate the infection). Cell type and time point are not known.

This clonotype has ten or more counts. This chain uses TRBV5-5 with TRBJ2-5; TRBD1 matches at 7 bases. The trim removed 3 bases at V and 5 bases at J, leaving 13 bases unmatched. CDR1 is SGHKS and CDR2 is YYEKEE in the germline V gene (reference sequence). The CDR3 contains 16 residues. CDR3 in DNA: TGTGCCAGCAGCTCTGCATCTCAGACAGGGTCGGAGACCCAGTACTTC. This gives the protein CASSSASQTGSETQYF.

This clonotype was counted at least ten times. J is TRBJ2-1 and V is TRBV6-2 or TRBV6-3, with unresolved D. CDR1 is MNHEY and CDR2 is SVGEGT in the germline V gene. Deletions cut 2 bases from V and 10 bases from J, with 9 bases between. The CDR3 runs 12 residues. CDR3 sequence: CASSYDGREQFF. The CDR3 nucleotides are TGTGCCAGCAGTTACGATGGTAGGGAGCAGTTCTTC.

This clonotype showed up just a few times. V is TRBV13 and J is TRBJ1-6; possible D gene TRBD1, 6 bases. The CDR3 extends over 14 amino acids. The germline CDR1 and CDR2 sequences are PRHDT and FYEKMQ (reference sequence). Trimming removed 6 bases at V and 5 bases at J, with 11 bases between. CDR3 sequence reads: CASSRTEHNSPLHF. The CDR3 DNA reads as TGTGCCAGCAGTCGGACAGAACATAATTCACCCCTCCACTTT.

This clonotype was seen a handful of times. The J gene is TRBJ1-2, the V gene TRBV3-1; tentatively, D is TRBD1 (6 bases). Trimming removed 1 base at V and 12 bases at J, with 15 bases between. Germline V CDR1 and CDR2: LGHDT, YNNKEL (reference sequence). This CDR3 comprises 13 residues. The CDR3 nucleotides read TGTGCCAGCAGCCAAGGTGCGGGGGCAGCGGACACCTTC. Translating gives CASSQGAGAADTF.

V usage is TRBV9 and J usage is TRBJ1-1; D unresolved. Germline CDR1 reads SGDLS; CDR2 reads YYNGEE. V was shortened by 0 bases and J by 1 base, with 7 bases between the two germline ends. The CDR3 is 14 amino acids. The CDR3 is CASSVGRGNTEAFF. The CDR3 DNA sequence: TGTGCCAGCAGCGTAGGTCGAGGGAACACTGAAGCTTTCTTT.

This clonotype showed up just a few times. The chain has TRBV3-1 and TRBJ2-1; either TRBD1 or TRBD2 may supply D (5 bases each). Germline-derived CDR1 and CDR2 are LGHDT and YNNKEL (reference sequence). Deletions cut 0 bases from V and 1 base from J, with 10 bases between. This CDR3 is built from 16 residues. The CDR3 coding sequence is TGTGCCAGCAGCCAAGATCTGGGGGTTTCCTACAATGAGCAGTTCTTC. It encodes CASSQDLGVSYNEQFF.

This clonotype was counted ten times or more. This sequence joins TRBV15 and TRBJ2-1; 8 bases align to TRBD2. Looked up from germline, CDR1 is LNHNV and CDR2 is YYDKDF (reference sequence). The CDR3 is 16 amino acids. Losses at the gene ends were 0 bases for V and 7 bases for J; bases not matched to a gene: 8. CDR3 nucleotides: TGTGCCACCAGCAGAGATAGAGCGGGGGCCCTAAATGAGCAGTTCTTC. Encoded protein: CATSRDRAGALNEQFF.

V is TRBV4-1 and J is TRBJ2-7; TRBD1 matches 7 bases. Germline assignment: CDR1 MGHRA and CDR2 YSYEKL. The V gene end was trimmed by 2 bases and the J gene end by 2 bases; junction bases not matched to a gene: 9. This CDR3 spans 16 amino acids. The CDR3 reads CASSQPPGQSTYEQYF. The CDR3 bases are TGCGCCAGCAGCCAACCCCCGGGACAGTCCACCTACGAGCAGTACTTC.

V and J are TRBV5-1 and TRBJ1-6; 8 bases align to TRBD1. This CDR3 contains 15 residues. V shed 1 base and J 9 bases; nucleotides not matched to a gene: 6. CDR1 and CDR2 from the germline V gene are SGHRS and YFSETQ. The CDR3 nucleotides are TGCGCCAGCAGCTTGAGGACAGGGAGGGGTTCACCCCTCCACTTT. The encoded protein is CASSLRTGRGSPLHF. Supplemented by reference TRBV5-1 and TRBJ1-6, the full variable domain reads KAGVTQTPRYLIKTRGQQVTLSCSPISGHRSVSWYQQTPGQGLQFLFEYFSETQRNKGNFPGRFSGRQFSNSRSEMNVSTLELGDSALYLCASSLRTGRGSPLHFGNGTRLTVT.

This clonotype showed up just a few times. This CDR3 is CASSSAAPYEQYF. The DNA for the CDR3 is TGCGCCAGCAGCTCGGCAGCCCCGTACGAGCAGTACTTC. V gene TRBV5-1 combines with J gene TRBJ2-7, with no clear D. This CDR3 comprises 13 residues. Germline assignment: CDR1 SGHRS and CDR2 YFSETQ. The V end was cut by 3 bases, the J end by 4 bases, with 11 bases between.

This rearrangement joins TRBV7-2 to TRBJ1-1; the match to TRBD1 covers 8 bases. Trimming at V came to 5 bases and at J to 4 bases, leaving 6 bases not matched to a gene. The CDR3 extends over 14 amino acids. Germline V gene data show CDR1 as SGHTA and CDR2 as FQGNSA. CDR3 loop: CASSPQGGITEAFF. The CDR3 bases are TGTGCCAGCAGCCCACAGGGGGGGATCACTGAAGCTTTCTTT.

This clonotype was picked up a small number of times. The gene calls are TRBV23-1 and TRBJ2-7; no clear D. TRBV23-1 is recorded as an ORF, its role being uncertain. V gave up 6 bases and J gave up 0 bases, with 12 bases separating them. The CDR3 runs 14 residues. This chain's CDR3 is CASRFYRSSYEQYF. The CDR3 region has the DNA TGCGCCAGCAGATTTTACCGGAGCTCCTACGAGCAGTACTTC.